This entry concerns a single T cell receptor (beta chain). Many counts were recorded for this clonotype. No antigen is known for it. No per-base quality is available; no much larger clone lies one base away. The germline V gene gives CDR1 as SGHRS and CDR2 as YFSETQ. V is cut back by 4 bases and J by 7 bases, with 13 bases in the junction unmatched. The CDR3 starts with the cysteine, ends with the phenylalanine, and has 15 residues. Only the CDR3 DNA is retained, 45 bases long and in frame from the first base. The sample comes from a study of neurological immune-mediated disorders (dated by TCRdb to the late 2010s). For the study in its entirety: Among the roughly 34 multiple sclerosis patients, about 30 had relapsing-remitting MS and 3 had secondary progressive MS. Peripheral blood TCR-beta repertoires from HTLV-I-associated myelopathy (HAM/TSP) patients, multiple sclerosis patients and healthy controls were compared by UMI-based sequencing. The roughly 110 TCR-beta libraries included longitudinal samples, technical triplicates and paired sorted CD4+ and CD8+ T-cell subsets alongside PBMC samples. Longitudinal HAM/TSP and healthy donors were sampled at 3 time-points each (about 3-45 month intervals). The cohort included some 68 subjects: approximately 15 with HAM/TSP, some 34 with multiple sclerosis, and approximately 20 healthy controls.

Explained via the paper, the time point label denotes: longitudinal time-point 2. Libraries from unsorted PBMCs were made from 2 million PBMCs kept in RNAlater at -80 degrees C until RNA extraction. Multiple sclerosis patients were enrolled in a US clinical protocol under which disease progression was evaluated by magnetic resonance imaging. Peripheral blood was subjected to Ficoll-Hypaque density gradient centrifugation to isolate PBMCs, which were then cryopreserved in liquid nitrogen. cDNA was synthesized by template-switch 5'RACE using a primer carrying a 10-nucleotide random unique molecular identifier by which each TCR transcript was tagged. Over 190 million TCR-beta sequences, covering 15-18 subjects, were produced in each sequencing run. The RNeasy kit was used for extraction of total RNA. Using the KAPA Real-time Library Amplification kit, TCR-beta VDJ regions were amplified with primers for the TCR constant region and the 5'RACE anchor. Sample indexes and Illumina adaptors were added in a first PCR, and a second PCR then increased library yield. After Ampure bead purification, the roughly 650 bp TCR product was size-selected on a 2% E-gel SizeSelection system. Before pooling, libraries had their quality checked on a Bioanalyzer, their concentration measured with Qubit, and their quantity determined with the Kapa Library Quantification kit. Libraries were sequenced paired-end 2 x 150 bp on an Illumina HiSeq 2500. To increase sequence diversity, roughly 24-32% phiX was spiked into each library pool. Per the original workflow: The UMI-based MiGEC pipeline processed quality-filtered reads and removed over 80% of raw TCR sequences during error correction. IMGT germline references were used for alignment of VDJ genes, and clonotypes were defined by a unique CDR3 amino acid sequence together with V-J genes. Clonal expansion, Shannon diversity and CDR3 relatedness were evaluated with VDJtools (CalcPairwiseDistances, ClusterSamples), while phylogenetic trees were built in CLCbio workbench. Clones with at least 8 unique UMIs were defined as expanded, with this threshold being based on coefficient-of-variation modelling across technical triplicates. In TCRdb, the public reads were trimmed at Q25 with fastp and aligned with MiXCR, with productive beta chains retained. Each entry is one CDR3 protein sequence, shown with its most common DNA and genes. None of the V and J calls come from the authors' own analysis; TCRdb made them. The sample table shows about 80,000 distinct CDR3 sequences, and 5% to 6.5% are seen once. Jointly, the top ten make up over 6.5% of the sample.

What the authors observed across the whole study: Repertoires from 18 of 34 MS patients were grouped by phylogenetic analysis into a cluster of related CDR3 sequences, suggesting a possible repertoire-level signature. No association of the MS cluster with clinical or MRI features was observed, and the need for larger cohorts was stated by the authors. No identical CDR3 amino acid sequences were found to be shared among expanded clones across subjects, suggesting that TCR-beta repertoires were private in all groups. TCR clonal expansion was highest in HAM/TSP patients and lowest in MS patients, with MS patients falling below even healthy controls.

Sequenced sample: PBMCs. This TCR was recovered from a woman in her fifties or sixties with multiple sclerosis. Here the chain combines TRBV5-1 and TRBJ1-2, with 7 central nucleotides matching TRBD1. At the DNA level, the sequence is TGCGCCAGCAGCCTTGGTCGGGACAGAGAGTTTGGCTACACCTTC. The translation is CASSLGRDREFGYTF. The full variable domain, completed from the reference TRBV5-1 and TRBJ1-2 proteins outside the CDR3, reads KAGVTQTPRYLIKTRGQQVTLSCSPISGHRSVSWYQQTPGQGLQFLFEYFSETQRNKGNFPGRFSGRQFSNSRSEMNVSTLELGDSALYLCASSLGRDREFGYTFGSGTRLTVV.